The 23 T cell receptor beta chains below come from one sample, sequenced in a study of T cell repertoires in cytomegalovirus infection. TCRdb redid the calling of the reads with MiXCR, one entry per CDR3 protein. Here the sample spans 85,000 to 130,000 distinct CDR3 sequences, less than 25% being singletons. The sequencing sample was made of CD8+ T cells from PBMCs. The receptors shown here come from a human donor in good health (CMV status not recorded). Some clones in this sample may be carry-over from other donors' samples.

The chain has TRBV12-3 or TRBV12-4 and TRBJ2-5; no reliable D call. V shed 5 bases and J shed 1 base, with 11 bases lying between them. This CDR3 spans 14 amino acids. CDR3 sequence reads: CASSTQVFQETQYF. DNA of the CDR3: TGTGCCAGCAGTACCCAGGTATTCCAAGAGACCCAGTACTTC.

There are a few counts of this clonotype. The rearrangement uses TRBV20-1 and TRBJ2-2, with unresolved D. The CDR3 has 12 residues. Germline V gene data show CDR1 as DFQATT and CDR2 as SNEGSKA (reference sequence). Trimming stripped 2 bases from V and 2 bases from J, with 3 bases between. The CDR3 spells CSARLNTGELFF. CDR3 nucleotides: TGCAGTGCTAGACTTAACACCGGGGAGCTGTTTTTT.

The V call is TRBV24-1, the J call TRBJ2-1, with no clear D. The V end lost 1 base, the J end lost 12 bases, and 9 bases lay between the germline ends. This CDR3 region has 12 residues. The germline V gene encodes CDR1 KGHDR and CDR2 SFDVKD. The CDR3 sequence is CATSDFSGRQFF. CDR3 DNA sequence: TGTGCCACCAGTGATTTTAGTGGTAGGCAGTTCTTC.

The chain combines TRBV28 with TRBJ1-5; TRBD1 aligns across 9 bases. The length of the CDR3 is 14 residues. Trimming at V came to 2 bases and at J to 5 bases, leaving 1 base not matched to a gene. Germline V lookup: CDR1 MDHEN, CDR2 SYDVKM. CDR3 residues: CASSLGDRDQPQHF. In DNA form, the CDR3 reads TGTGCCAGCAGTTTAGGGGACAGGGATCAGCCCCAGCATTTT.

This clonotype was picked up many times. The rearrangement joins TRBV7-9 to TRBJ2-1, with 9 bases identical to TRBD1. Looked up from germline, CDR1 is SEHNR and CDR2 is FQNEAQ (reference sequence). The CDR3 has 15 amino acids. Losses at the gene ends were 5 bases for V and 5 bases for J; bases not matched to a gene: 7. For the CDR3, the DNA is TGTGCCAGCAGCCCGAGGGGACAGGGTCACAATGAGCAGTTCTTC. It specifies CASSPRGQGHNEQFF.

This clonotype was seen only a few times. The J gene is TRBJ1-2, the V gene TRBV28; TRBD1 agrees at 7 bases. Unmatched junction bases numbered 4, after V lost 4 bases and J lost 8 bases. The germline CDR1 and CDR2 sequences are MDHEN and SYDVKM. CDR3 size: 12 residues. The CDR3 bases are TGTGCCAGCAGTTCAACAGGGGTCGGCTACACCTTC. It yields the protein CASSSTGVGYTF.

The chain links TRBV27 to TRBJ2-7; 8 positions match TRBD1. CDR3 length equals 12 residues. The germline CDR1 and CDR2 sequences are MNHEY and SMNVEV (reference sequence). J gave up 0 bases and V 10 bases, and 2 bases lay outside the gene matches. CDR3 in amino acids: CATGTGSYEQYF. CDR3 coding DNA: TGTGCCACCGGGACAGGCTCCTACGAGCAGTACTTC.

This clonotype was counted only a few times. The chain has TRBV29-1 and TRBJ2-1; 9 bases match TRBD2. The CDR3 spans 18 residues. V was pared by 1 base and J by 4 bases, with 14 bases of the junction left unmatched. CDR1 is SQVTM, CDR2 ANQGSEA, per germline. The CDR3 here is CSVEGRASSGTFYNEQFF. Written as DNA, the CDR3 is TGCAGCGTTGAAGGGAGGGCCTCTAGCGGGACTTTTTACAATGAGCAGTTCTTC.

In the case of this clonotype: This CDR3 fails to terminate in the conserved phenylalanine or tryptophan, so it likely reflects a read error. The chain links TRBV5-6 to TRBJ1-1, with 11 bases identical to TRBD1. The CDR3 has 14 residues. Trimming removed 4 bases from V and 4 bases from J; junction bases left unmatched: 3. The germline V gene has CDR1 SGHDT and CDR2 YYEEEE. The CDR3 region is CASSPGTGGTEAFL. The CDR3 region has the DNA TGTGCCAGCAGCCCGGGGACAGGGGGCACTGAAGCTTTCCTT.

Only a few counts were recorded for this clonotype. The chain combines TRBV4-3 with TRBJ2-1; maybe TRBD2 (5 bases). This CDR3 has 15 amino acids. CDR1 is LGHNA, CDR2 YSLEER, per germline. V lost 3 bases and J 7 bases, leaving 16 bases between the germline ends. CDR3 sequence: CASSHWPTPGNEQFF. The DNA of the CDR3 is TGCGCCAGCAGCCATTGGCCGACCCCGGGGAATGAGCAGTTCTTC.

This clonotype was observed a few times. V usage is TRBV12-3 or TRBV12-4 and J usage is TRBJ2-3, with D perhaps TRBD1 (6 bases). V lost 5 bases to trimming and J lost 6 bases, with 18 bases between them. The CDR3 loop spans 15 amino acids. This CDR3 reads CASSIRQAFGDTQYF. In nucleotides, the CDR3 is TGTGCCAGCAGTATTCGACAGGCCTTCGGGGATACGCAGTATTTT.

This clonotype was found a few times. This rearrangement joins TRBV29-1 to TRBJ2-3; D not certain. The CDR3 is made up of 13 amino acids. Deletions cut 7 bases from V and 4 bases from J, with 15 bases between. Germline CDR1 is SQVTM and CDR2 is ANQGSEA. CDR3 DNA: TGCAGCGGATCATTGTGGAGCGCAGATACGCAGTATTTT. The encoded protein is CSGSLWSADTQYF.

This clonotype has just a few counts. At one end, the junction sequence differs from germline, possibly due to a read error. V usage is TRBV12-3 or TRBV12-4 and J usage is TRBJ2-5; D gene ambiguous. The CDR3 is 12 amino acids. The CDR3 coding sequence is TGTGCCAGCACCAGACCCAGAGAGGCCCAGTACTTC. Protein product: CASTRPREAQYF.

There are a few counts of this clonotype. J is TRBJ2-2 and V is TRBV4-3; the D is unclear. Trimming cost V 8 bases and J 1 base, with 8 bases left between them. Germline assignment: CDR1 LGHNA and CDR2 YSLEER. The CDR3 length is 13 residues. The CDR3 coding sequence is TGCGCCAGCGCTACAGAGAACACCGGGGAGCTGTTTTTT. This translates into CASATENTGELFF.

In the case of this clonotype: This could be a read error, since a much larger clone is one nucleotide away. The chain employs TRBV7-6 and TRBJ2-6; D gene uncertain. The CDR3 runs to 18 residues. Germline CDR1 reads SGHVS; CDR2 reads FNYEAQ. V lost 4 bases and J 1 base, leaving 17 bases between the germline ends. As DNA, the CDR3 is TGTGCCAGCAGCTCCAAAGCCAAACTGATTTCTGGGGCCAACGTCCTGACTTTC. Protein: CASSSKAKLISGANVLTF.

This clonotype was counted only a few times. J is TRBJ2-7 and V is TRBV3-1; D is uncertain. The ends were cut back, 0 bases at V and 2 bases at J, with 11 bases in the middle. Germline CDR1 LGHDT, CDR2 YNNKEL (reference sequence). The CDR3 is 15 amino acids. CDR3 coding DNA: TGTGCCAGCAGCCAAGATCCCGGCCCGGCCTACGAGCAGTACTTC. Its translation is CASSQDPGPAYEQYF.

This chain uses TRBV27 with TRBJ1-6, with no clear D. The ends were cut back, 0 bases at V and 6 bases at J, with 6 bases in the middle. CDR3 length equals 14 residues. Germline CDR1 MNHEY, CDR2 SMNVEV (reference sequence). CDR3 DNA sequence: TGTGCCAGCAGTTTATCGAACCGTAATTCACCCCTCCACTTT. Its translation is CASSLSNRNSPLHF.

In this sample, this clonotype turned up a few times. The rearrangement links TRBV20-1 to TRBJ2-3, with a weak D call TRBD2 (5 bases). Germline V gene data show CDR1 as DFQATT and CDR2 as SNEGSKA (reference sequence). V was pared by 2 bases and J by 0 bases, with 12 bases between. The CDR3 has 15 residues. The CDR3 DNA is TGCAGTGCTAGATCTCCCGGCGGGAGCACAGATACGCAGTATTTT. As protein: CSARSPGGSTDTQYF.

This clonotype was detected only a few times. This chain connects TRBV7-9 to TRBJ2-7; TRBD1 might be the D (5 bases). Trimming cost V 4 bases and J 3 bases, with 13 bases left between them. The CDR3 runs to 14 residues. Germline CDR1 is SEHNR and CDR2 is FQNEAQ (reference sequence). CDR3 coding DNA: TGTGCCAGCAGCTCGCACGGGCAGGGCTACGAGCAGTACTTC. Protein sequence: CASSSHGQGYEQYF.

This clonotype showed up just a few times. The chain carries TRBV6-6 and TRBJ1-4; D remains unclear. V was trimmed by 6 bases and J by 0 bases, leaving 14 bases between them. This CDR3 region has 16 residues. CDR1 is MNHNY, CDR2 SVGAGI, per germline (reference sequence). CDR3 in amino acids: CASSLSRDATNEKLFF. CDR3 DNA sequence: TGTGCCAGCAGCCTAAGCAGAGATGCAACTAATGAAAAACTGTTTTTT.

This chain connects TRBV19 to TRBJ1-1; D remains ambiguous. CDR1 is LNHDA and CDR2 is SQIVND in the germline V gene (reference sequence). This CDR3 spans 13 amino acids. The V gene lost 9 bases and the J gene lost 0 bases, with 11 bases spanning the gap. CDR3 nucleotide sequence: TGTGCCAGCCTCCACGGAATGAACACTGAAGCTTTCTTT. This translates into CASLHGMNTEAFF.

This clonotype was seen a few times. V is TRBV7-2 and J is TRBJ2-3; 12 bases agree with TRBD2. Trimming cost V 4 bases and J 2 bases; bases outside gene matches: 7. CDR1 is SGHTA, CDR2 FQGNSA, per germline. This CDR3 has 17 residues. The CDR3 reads CASSWKTSGGITDTQYF. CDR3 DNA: TGTGCCAGCAGCTGGAAGACTAGCGGGGGAATCACAGATACGCAGTATTTT. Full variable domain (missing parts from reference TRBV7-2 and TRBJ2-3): GAGVSQSPSNKVTEKGKDVELRCDPISGHTALYWYRQSLGQGLEFLIYFQGNSAPDKSGLPSDRFSAERTGGSVSTLTIQRTQQEDSAVYLCASSWKTSGGITDTQYFGPGTRLTVL.

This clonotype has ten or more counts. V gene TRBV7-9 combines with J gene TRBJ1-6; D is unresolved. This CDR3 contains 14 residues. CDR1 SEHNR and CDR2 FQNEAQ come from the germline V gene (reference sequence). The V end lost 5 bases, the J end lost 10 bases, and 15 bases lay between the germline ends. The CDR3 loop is CASSPVLGRSPLHF. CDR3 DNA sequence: TGTGCCAGCAGCCCAGTGTTGGGTAGGTCACCCCTCCACTTT.